The rows below give T cell receptor beta chains drawn from one sample of a study of early T cells in non-severe SARS-CoV-2 infection. One entry per CDR3 protein, called by TCRdb with MiXCR from the 5' RACE reads. Of about 82,000 distinct CDR3 sequences in the sample, less than 15% are singletons; the top ten hold nearly 6%. Sequenced input: whole blood. The receptor set was obtained from an adult who was a healthcare worker with PCR-confirmed SARS-CoV-2 infection or an uninfected control (not recorded which). The CDR3 runs from the conserved cysteine through the conserved F or W. The D gene is left open where the match is weak. A clone size is listed for some rows: how often the clone was seen (once, few, many), or a class if it is expanded.

j_call v_call d_call clone_size cdr3_nt cdr3_aa
TRBJ1-2 TRBV21-1 NA NA TGTGCCAGCAGCAAAGAAGGGGCAGAGAACAATGGCTACACCTTC CASSKEGAENNGYTF
TRBJ1-2 TRBV12-3/TRBV12-4 NA NA TGTGCCAGCAGAAACTCCGGGACCTATGGCTACACCTTC CASRNSGTYGYTF
TRBJ1-1 TRBV18 TRBD1 NA TGTGCCAGCTCACCGGCAGGGGGGAACACTGAAGCTTTCTTT CASSPAGGNTEAFF
TRBJ2-7 TRBV4-2 NA NA TGTGCCAGCAGCCAGAGCGTGAGGCGGTACGAGCAGTACTTC CASSQSVRRYEQYF
TRBJ1-4 TRBV7-9 TRBD1 NA TGTGCCAGCAGCTTAATAGGGGGCAGAACTAATGAAAAACTGTTTTTT CASSLIGGRTNEKLFF
TRBJ1-6 TRBV28 NA many TGTGCCAGCAGTAGAGTAGATAATTCACCCCTCCACTTT CASSRVDNSPLHF
TRBJ1-2 TRBV20-1 NA few TGCAGTGCCTCACAGGGAGACTATGGCTACACCTTC CSASQGDYGYTF
TRBJ2-7 TRBV9 TRBD1 many TGTGCCAGCAGCCCGGACAGGGGTGACTACGAGCAGTACTTC CASSPDRGDYEQYF
TRBJ1-1 TRBV7-8 TRBD1 many TGTGCCAGCAGTCGCCGGGACAGGGGGCTTGACACTGAAGCTTTCTTT CASSRRDRGLDTEAFF
TRBJ2-7 TRBV5-1 NA many TGCGCCAGCAGCTTGTTCCGTTTAGGCTACGAGCAGTACTTC CASSLFRLGYEQYF
TRBJ2-2 TRBV20-1 NA few TGCAGTGCCAAAGGGCAGGGAAACACCGGGGAGCTGTTTTTT CSAKGQGNTGELFF
TRBJ1-1 TRBV18 NA many TGTGCCAGCTCACCAGGGTTAGTTGGCCCTGAAGCTTTCTTT CASSPGLVGPEAFF
TRBJ1-5 TRBV24-1 NA NA TGTGCCACCAGTGTCTCGGGTTTTGGCAATCAGCCCCAGCATTTT CATSVSGFGNQPQHF
TRBJ1-2 TRBV11-2 NA NA TGTGCCAGCAGTCCGGGACGCAACTATGGCTACACCTTC CASSPGRNYGYTF
TRBJ1-6 TRBV12-3/TRBV12-4 NA NA TGTGCCAGCAGTTCGACAGAAGTATATAATTCACCCCTCCACTTT CASSSTEVYNSPLHF
TRBJ1-1 TRBV5-8 NA many TGTGCCAGCAGCTACAGTCGCGGCACTGAAGCTTTCTTT CASSYSRGTEAFF
TRBJ2-7 TRBV7-6 NA NA TGTGCCAGCAGCTTATTTAAAGGGAACTACGAGCAGTACTTC CASSLFKGNYEQYF
TRBJ2-2 TRBV7-3 NA few TGTGCCAGCAGCTTAAGGTTCACCGGGGAGCTGTTTTTT CASSLRFTGELFF
TRBJ1-2 TRBV13 NA many TGTGCCAGCAGCTTATTATCGGGCAGAAGCTATGGCTACACCTTC CASSLLSGRSYGYTF
TRBJ2-1 TRBV3-1 TRBD2 NA TGTGCCAGCAGCCAAGAGGCTAGCGGTTACAATGAGCAGTTCTTC CASSQEASGYNEQFF
TRBJ1-2 TRBV29-1 TRBD1 NA TGCAGCGCCGACCCGACAGGGTACGACGGCTACACCTTC CSADPTGYDGYTF
TRBJ1-1 TRBV7-2 NA NA TGTGCCAGCAGCTTAGGAGGGGCCAGCAACACTGAAGCTTTCTTT CASSLGGASNTEAFF
TRBJ2-2 TRBV7-8 NA few TGTGCCAGCGGGCACAGGGACATCACCGGGGAGCTGTTTTTT CASGHRDITGELFF
TRBJ2-5 TRBV9 NA NA TGTGCCAGCAGCGTAGGGAGGCAGGAGAAGACCCAGTACTTC CASSVGRQEKTQYF
TRBJ2-7 TRBV20-1 NA NA TGCAGTGCTAGACGGCTACCGAGCTACGAGCAGTACTTC CSARRLPSYEQYF
TRBJ2-3 TRBV6-6 TRBD1 NA TGTGCCAGCAGCCTGGGACAGGGGGCGCGCACAGATACGCAGTATTTT CASSLGQGARTDTQYF
TRBJ1-1 TRBV5-5 NA NA TGTGCCAGCAGCCCCCTTGCCCCGAGGACTGAAGCTTTCTTT CASSPLAPRTEAFF
TRBJ1-2 TRBV2 NA NA TGTGCCAGCGTGACAGGCAACTATGGCTACACCTTC CASVTGNYGYTF
TRBJ1-5 TRBV6-1 TRBD1 NA TGTGCCAGCGGCTCCGGACAGGGAAGGAATCAGCCCCAGCATTTT CASGSGQGRNQPQHF
TRBJ2-5 TRBV7-3 TRBD2 few TGTGCCAGCAGACTAAGCGGGGCCGACCAAGAGACCCAGTACTTC CASRLSGADQETQYF
TRBJ2-7 TRBV18 TRBD2 many TGTGCCAGCTCATCTAGCGGGAGCTACGAGCAGTACTTC CASSSSGSYEQYF
TRBJ2-3 TRBV12-3/TRBV12-4 NA NA TGTGCCAGCAGAGGGATGGGTAGCACAGATACGCAGTATTTT CASRGMGSTDTQYF
TRBJ2-7 TRBV6-5 NA NA TGTGCCAGCACAGTTACTTCTGGGTACGAGCAGTACTTC CASTVTSGYEQYF
TRBJ2-2 TRBV20-1 NA NA TGCAGCGCCGAGAGGGGGTCCACCGGGGAGCTGTTTTTT CSAERGSTGELFF
TRBJ2-7 TRBV7-9 NA NA TGTGCCAGCAGGCCCGACTCTGGGCAGCGAAGCTCCTACGAGCAGTACTTC CASRPDSGQRSSYEQYF
TRBJ2-4 TRBV7-2 NA few TGTGCCAGCAGCCCCCCGGGGGGCCAAAACATTCAGTACTTC CASSPPGGQNIQYF
TRBJ1-5 TRBV12-3/TRBV12-4 NA few TGTGCCAGCAGTTTACACGCAGGCAATCAGCCCCAGCATTTT CASSLHAGNQPQHF
TRBJ2-1 TRBV19 TRBD2 few TGTGCCAGCGCGGCCCCAAGAGGCGAGGGACTAGCGGGTCACAATGAGCAGTTCTTC CASAAPRGEGLAGHNEQFF
TRBJ1-1 TRBV10-3 NA NA TGTGCCATCAGCTCAGAGCTTATGAACACTGAAGCTTTCTTT CAISSELMNTEAFF
TRBJ1-1 TRBV29-1 NA NA TGCAGCGTTGACTTAGATTTGAACACTGAAGCTTTCTTT CSVDLDLNTEAFF